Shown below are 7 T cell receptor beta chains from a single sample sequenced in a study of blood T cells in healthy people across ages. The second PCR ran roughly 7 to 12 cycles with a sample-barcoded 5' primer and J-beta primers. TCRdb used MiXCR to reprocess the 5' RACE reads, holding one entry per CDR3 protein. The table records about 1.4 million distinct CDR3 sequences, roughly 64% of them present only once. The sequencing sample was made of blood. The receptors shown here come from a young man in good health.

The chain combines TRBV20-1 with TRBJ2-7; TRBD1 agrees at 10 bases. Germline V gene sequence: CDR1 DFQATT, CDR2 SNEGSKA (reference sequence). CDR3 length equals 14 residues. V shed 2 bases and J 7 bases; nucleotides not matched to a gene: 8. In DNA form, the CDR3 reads TGCAGTGCTAGACCCCGGACAGGGGGGTTTGAGCAGTACTTC. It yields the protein CSARPRTGGFEQYF.

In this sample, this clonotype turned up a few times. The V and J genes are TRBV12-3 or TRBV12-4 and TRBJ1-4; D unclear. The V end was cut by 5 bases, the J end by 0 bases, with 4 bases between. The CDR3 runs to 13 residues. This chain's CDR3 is CASSGSTNEKLFF. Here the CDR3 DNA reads TGTGCCAGCAGTGGTTCAACTAATGAAAAACTGTTTTTT.

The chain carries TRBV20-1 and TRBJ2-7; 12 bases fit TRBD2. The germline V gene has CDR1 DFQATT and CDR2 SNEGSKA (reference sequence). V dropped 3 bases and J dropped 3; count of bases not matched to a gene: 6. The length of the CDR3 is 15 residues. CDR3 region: CSASATSGSFYEQYF. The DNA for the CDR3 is TGCAGTGCTAGCGCGACTAGCGGGAGTTTCTACGAGCAGTACTTC.

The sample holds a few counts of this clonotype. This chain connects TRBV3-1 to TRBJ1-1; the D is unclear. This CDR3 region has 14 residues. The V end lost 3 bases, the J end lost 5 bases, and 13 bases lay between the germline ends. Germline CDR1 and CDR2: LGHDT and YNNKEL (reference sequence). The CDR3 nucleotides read TGTGCCAGCAGCCACGACCGATTAGGAACTGAAGCTTTCTTT. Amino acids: CASSHDRLGTEAFF.

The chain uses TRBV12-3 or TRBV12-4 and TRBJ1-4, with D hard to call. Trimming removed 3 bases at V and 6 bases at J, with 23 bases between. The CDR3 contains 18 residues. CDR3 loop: CASSFEMAGFNSHEKLFF. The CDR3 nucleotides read TGTGCCAGCAGTTTCGAAATGGCGGGATTTAATTCGCATGAAAAACTGTTTTTT.

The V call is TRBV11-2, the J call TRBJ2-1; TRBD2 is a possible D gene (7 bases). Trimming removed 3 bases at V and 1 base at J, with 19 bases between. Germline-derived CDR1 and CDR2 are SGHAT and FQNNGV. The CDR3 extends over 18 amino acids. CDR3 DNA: TGTGCCAGCAGCTTTTCTACCGGGGGAGGGGGGTCCTACAATGAGCAGTTCTTC. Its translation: CASSFSTGGGGSYNEQFF.

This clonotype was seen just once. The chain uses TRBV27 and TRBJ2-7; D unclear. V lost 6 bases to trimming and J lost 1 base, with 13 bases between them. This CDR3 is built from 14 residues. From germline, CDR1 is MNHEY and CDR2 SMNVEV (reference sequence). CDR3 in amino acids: CASRQVGPSYEQYF. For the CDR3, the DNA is TGTGCCAGCAGGCAAGTCGGGCCTTCCTACGAGCAGTACTTC.